The entry that follows covers one TCR beta chain sequence. Its target is not known. CDR1 is MDHEN and CDR2 is SYDVKM in the germline V gene. The CDR3 contains 15 residues. Trimming cost V 5 bases and J 0 bases, with 8 bases left between them. The sample comes from a study of cytomegalovirus exposure and HLA in healthy donors. Study background: Earlier work reported 100 million to 130 million unique TCR beta sequences from about 180 million T cells. Points from the study as a whole: In a later analysis, a genetic analysis reported fewer productive-TCR N-insertions in an Asian-associated ancestry cluster than the cohort average. Most TCR sequences were rare, but some public TCRs occurred in many donors.

Primers for the PCR totalled 60 Vbeta and 13 Jbeta. Sequenced by immunoSEQ multiplex PCR; TCRdb stores in-frame clones only, minus some. The sample includes about 150,000 clones, approximately 87% of them seen just once. The sample consisted of PBMCs. J is TRBJ1-6 and V is TRBV28; D is unclear. The sequence derives from a woman under 40 in good health and CMV-seronegative. The CDR3 sequence: CASSGGLSYNSPLHF. The CDR3 region has the DNA TGTGCCAGCAGTGGCGGCCTCTCCTATAATTCACCCCTCCACTTT.